The sequence of this T cell receptor beta chain was determined in a study of Tregs in tolerant kidney transplant recipients (dated by TCRdb to the late 2010s). General notes on the study: The study used TCRbeta sequencing to identify donor-specific regulatory T cells before combined kidney and bone marrow transplantation, then tracked those cells after transplant. In 3 healthy controls, several methods of expanding Tregs specific for an allogeneic donor were compared by TCRbeta repertoire sequencing.

Genomic DNA was extracted from sorted cells with the QIAGEN DNeasy Blood and Tissue Kit for TCRbeta CDR3 sequencing. High-throughput TCRbeta CDR3 sequencing, including PCR amplification with bias correction and internal controls, was performed commercially through immunoSEQ. The original methods were these. Unique productive TCRbeta sequences were defined by CDR3 nucleotide sequence where primers matched, and otherwise by CDR3 amino acid sequence together with Vbeta and Jbeta genes. To correct for sorting error, sequences found in more than one sorted population at a frequency ratio of 2:1 or less were discarded, and the remaining shared sequences were assigned to the population with the higher frequency. A sequence counted as donor-reactive if, in CFSE-low cells, the sequence had a frequency of at least 0.01% and was expanded at least 5-fold compared with unstimulated cells. Repertoire divergence was quantified by Jensen-Shannon divergence using the top 100 TCRbeta sequences ranked by frequency. When a sample had multiple sequencing runs, each run was corrected for sorting error separately and the runs were then pooled. The clones in this table, taken by TCRdb from immuneACCESS, are in-frame only. Not every clone is retained; where verified, under half of the shortfall comes from an unresolved V gene, and the cause of the rest is unknown. For V, J and clone size, that table is used; D and trimming come from the DNA. This sample lists over 55,000 clones; around 88% were detected once. The leading ten clones occupy roughly 5% of the sample.

Thawed PBMCs were FACS-sorted into unstimulated Tregs (CD4+CD25+CD127-), CD4+ non-Tregs (CD4+CD25-), CD4 cells and CD8 cells. Healthy control blood came either as purchased buffy coats or from healthy volunteers. Healthy control blood was processed by Ficoll density gradient to PBMCs and cryopreserved; patient PBMCs were collected before and after transplant. A word on this clone: It has no known antigen specificity. One base away there is no much larger clone; base qualities are not given.

The paper's findings and limits, for the study overall: The study was constrained by small patient numbers, and validation of the findings is required in larger populations and under other immunosuppression protocols. Expanding Tregs with activated donor B cells appeared to identify the most biologically relevant and donor-specific TCRbeta repertoire. Biological reproducibility was not directly assessed, although technical replication error appeared to be minimal.

There are 15 amino acids in the CDR3, from cysteine to phenylalanine inclusive. Only the CDR3 region is kept as DNA, spanning 45 bases read in frame from base 1. V was cut back by 9 bases and J by 3 bases, leaving a gap of 17 bases between them. The germline V gene specifies MGHDK as CDR1 and SYGVNS as CDR2. This sequence uses TRBV25-1 and TRBJ2-2, and the D gene may be TRBD2, 6 bases matching. This clonotype was obtained from a human donor in good health. The specimen was CD4+ T cells from blood. In nucleotide form, the sequence is TGTGCCAGTAGGCCTCTGGGGGGATACACCGGGGAGCTGTTTTTT. This yields the protein CASRPLGGYTGELFF.